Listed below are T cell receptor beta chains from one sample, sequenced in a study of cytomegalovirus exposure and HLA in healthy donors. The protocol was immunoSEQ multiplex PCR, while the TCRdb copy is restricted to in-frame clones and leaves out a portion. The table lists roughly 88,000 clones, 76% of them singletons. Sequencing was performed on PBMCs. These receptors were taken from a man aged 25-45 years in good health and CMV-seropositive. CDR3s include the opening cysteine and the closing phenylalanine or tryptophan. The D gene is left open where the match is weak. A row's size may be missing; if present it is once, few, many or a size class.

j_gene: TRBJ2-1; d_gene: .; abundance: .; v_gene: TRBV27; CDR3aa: CASSYTQGVEQFF; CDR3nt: TGTGCCAGCAGCTACACCCAGGGCGTTGAGCAGTTCTTC
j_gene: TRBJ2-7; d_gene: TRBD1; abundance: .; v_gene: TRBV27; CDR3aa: CASSLSDRRDEQYF; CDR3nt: TGTGCCAGCAGTTTATCGGACAGGCGCGACGAGCAGTACTTC
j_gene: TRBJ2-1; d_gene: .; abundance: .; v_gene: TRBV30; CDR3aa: CAWSRESSYNEQFF; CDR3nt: TGTGCCTGGAGTAGAGAGAGCTCCTACAATGAGCAGTTCTTC
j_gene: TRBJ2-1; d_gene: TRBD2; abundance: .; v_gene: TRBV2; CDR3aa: CASIGLGDEQFF; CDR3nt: TGTGCCAGCATTGGACTAGGCGATGAGCAGTTCTTC
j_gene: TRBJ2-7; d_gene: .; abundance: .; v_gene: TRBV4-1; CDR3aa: CASSQDGQNEQYF; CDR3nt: TGCGCCAGCAGCCAAGATGGGCAGAACGAGCAGTACTTC
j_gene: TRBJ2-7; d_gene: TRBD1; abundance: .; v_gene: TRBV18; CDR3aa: CASSPQGAFGEQYF; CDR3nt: TGTGCCAGCTCACCACAGGGGGCCTTCGGGGAGCAGTACTTC
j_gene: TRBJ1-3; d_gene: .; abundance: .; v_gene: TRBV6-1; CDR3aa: CASSDMAGVHTIYF; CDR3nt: TGTGCCAGCAGTGACATGGCAGGGGTACACACCATATATTTT
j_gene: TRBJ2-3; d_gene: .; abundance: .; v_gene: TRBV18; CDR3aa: CASSPELYSSPDTQYF; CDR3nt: TGTGCCAGCTCACCAGAACTTTATTCTAGCCCAGATACGCAGTATTTT
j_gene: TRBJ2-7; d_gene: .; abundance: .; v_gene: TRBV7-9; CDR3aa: CASSLYYEQYF; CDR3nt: TGTGCCAGCAGCTTGTACTACGAGCAGTACTTC
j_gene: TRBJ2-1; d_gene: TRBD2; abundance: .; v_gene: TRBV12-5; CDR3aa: CASGLGGGSSYNEQFF; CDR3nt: TGTGCTAGTGGTTTGGGGGGCGGGAGCTCCTACAATGAGCAGTTCTTC
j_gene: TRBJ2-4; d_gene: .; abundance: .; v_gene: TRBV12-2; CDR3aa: CASLVSGGAKNIQYF; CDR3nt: TGTGCAAGCCTTGTTAGCGGGGGGGCCAAAAACATTCAGTACTTC
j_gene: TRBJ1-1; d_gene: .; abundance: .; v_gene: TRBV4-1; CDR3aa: CASSHRVIDSSNTEAFF; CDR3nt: TGCGCCAGCAGCCATAGGGTCATAGACAGTTCGAACACTGAAGCTTTCTTT
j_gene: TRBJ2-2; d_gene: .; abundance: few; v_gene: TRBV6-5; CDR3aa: CASSSDFYTGELFF; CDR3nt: TGTGCCAGCAGTTCCGACTTCTACACCGGGGAGCTGTTTTTT
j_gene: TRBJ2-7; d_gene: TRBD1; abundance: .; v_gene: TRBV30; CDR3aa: CAWGTGGNYEQYF; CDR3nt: TGTGCCTGGGGGACAGGGGGCAACTACGAGCAGTACTTC
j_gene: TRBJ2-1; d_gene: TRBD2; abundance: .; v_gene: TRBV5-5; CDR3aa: CASSFSSGDQQFF; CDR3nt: TGTGCCAGCAGCTTCAGTAGCGGGGATCAGCAGTTCTTC
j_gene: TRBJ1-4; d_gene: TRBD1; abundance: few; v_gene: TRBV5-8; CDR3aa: CASSLGRGRLLNEKLFF; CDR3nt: TGTGCCAGCAGCTTGGGCAGGGGGCGCCTCCTGAACGAAAAACTGTTTTTT
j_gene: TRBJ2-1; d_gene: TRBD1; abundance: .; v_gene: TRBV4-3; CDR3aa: CASSQGRHRGNEQFF; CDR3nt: TGCGCCAGCAGCCAGGGCCGACACAGGGGCAATGAGCAGTTCTTC
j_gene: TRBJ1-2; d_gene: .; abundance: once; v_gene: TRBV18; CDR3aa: CASSPYPGESHYGYTF; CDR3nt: TGTGCCAGCTCACCGTACCCTGGGGAGTCCCACTATGGCTACACCTTC
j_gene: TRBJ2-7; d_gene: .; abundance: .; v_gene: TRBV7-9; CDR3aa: CSSSLGAQGTYYEQYF; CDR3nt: TGTTCCAGCAGCTTGGGAGCCCAGGGGACCTACTACGAGCAGTACTTC
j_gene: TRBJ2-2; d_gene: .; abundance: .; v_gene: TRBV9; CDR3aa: CASRRGSLGTGELFF; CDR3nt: TGTGCCAGCAGAAGGGGCTCCTTAGGGACCGGGGAGCTGTTTTTT
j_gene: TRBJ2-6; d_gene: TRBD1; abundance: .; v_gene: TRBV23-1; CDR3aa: CASSLLGQGSSGANVLTF; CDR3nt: TGCGCCAGCAGCTTATTGGGACAGGGTTCCTCTGGGGCCAACGTCCTGACTTTC
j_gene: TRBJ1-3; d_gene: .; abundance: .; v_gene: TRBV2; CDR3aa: CASTSQGAVGNTIYF; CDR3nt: TGTGCCAGCACTTCACAGGGAGCGGTTGGAAACACCATATATTTT
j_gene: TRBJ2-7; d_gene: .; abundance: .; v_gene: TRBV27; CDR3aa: CASSLRTAGYEQYF; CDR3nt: TGTGCCAGCAGTTTGCGAACGGCGGGCTACGAGCAGTACTTC
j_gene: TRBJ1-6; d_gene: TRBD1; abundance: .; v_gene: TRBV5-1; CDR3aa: CASSLGQGSSPLHF; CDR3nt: TGCGCCAGCAGCTTGGGACAGGGTAGTTCACCCCTCCACTTT
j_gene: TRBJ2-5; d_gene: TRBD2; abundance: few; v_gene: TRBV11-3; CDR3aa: CASSIRTSGSIETQYF; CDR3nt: TGTGCCAGCAGCATCAGGACTAGCGGGAGTATAGAGACCCAGTACTTC
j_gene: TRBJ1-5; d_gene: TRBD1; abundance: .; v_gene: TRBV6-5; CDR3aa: CASRQGASQPQHF; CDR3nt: TGTGCCAGCAGACAGGGGGCTAGTCAGCCCCAGCATTTT
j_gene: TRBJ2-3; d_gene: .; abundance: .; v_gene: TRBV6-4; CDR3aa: CASSDSRRDTQYF; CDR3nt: TGTGCCAGCAGTGACTCTCGGAGAGATACGCAGTATTTT
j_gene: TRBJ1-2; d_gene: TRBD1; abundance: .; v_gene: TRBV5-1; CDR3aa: CASSLGTGVGGGYTF; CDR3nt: TGCGCCAGCAGCTTGGGGACAGGGGTTGGTGGTGGCTACACCTTC
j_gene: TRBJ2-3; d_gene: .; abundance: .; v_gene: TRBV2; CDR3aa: CASSATLAPSTDTQYF; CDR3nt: TGTGCCAGCAGTGCGACCCTAGCACCAAGCACAGATACGCAGTATTTT
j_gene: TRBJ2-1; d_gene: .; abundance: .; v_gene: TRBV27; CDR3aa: CASSSRHSSYNEQFF; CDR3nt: TGTGCCAGCAGTTCTCGACACAGCTCCTACAATGAGCAGTTCTTC
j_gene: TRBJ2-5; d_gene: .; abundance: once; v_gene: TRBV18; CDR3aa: CASSPGGETQYF; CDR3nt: TGTGCCAGCTCACCCGGAGGAGAGACCCAGTACTTC
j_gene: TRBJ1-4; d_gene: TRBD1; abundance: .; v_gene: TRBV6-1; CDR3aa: CASSEALGTGYLLFF; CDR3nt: TGTGCCAGCAGTGAAGCTTTGGGGACAGGGTATTTACTGTTTTTT
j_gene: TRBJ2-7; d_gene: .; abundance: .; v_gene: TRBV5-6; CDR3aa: CASSSTGPYEQYF; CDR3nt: TGTGCCAGCAGCTCGACAGGCCCCTACGAGCAGTACTTC
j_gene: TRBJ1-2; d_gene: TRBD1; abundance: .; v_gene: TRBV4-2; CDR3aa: CASSLPGQGDYGYTF; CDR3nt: TGTGCCAGCAGCTTACCGGGACAGGGCGATTATGGCTACACCTTC
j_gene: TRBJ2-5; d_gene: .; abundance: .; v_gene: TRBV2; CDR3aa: CASAGAYQETQYF; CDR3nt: TGTGCCTCTGCGGGCGCGTACCAAGAGACCCAGTACTTC
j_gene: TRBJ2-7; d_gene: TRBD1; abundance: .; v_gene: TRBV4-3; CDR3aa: CASSQDIKDREEQYF; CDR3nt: TGCGCCAGCAGCCAAGATATCAAGGACAGGGAAGAGCAGTACTTC
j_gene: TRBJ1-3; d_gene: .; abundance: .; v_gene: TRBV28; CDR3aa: CASSSLLGRAGGNTIYF; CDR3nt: TGTGCCAGCAGTTCTCTTCTGGGGAGGGCCGGTGGAAACACCATATATTTT
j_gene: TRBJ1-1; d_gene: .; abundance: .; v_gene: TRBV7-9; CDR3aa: CASGGTLGTEAFF; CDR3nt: TGTGCCAGCGGCGGGACGTTGGGCACTGAAGCTTTCTTT
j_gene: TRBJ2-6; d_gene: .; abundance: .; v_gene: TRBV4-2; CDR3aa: CASSQEGRRAGANVLTF; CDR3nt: TGTGCCAGCAGCCAAGAGGGGAGGAGGGCCGGGGCCAACGTCCTGACTTTC
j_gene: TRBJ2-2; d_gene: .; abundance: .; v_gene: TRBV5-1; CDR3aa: CASSLAGSEGGLFF; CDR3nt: TGCGCCAGCAGCTTGGCCGGGTCAGAGGGAGGGCTGTTTTTT
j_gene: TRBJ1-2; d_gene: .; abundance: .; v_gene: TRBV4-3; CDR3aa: CASSQDRFDGLNYGYTF; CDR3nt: TGCGCCAGCAGCCAAGATCGCTTTGACGGGTTGAACTATGGCTACACCTTC